What follows is one T cell receptor beta chain and its context. Its target is not known. This sample stems from a study of T cell responses to AZD1222 COVID-19 vaccine. The repertoire was sequenced with immunoSEQ multiplex PCR; TCRdb's copy has only in-frame clones and lacks some. The sample includes 100,000 to 150,000 clones, around 92% of them seen just once. Findings and caveats of the study: Distributed over spike, vaccine-associated CD4 TCRs predominated at 160-218 and 743-854.

V was clipped by 1 base and J by 5 bases, with 24 bases between them. This CDR3 spans 19 amino acids. The germline V gene has CDR1 LGHNA and CDR2 YNFKEQ. The sequence derives from an adult in good health. The chain is built from TRBV4-2 and TRBJ1-5, with a weak D call TRBD1 (6 bases). The sample in question was peripheral blood, obtained on day 0 of AZD1222 vaccination. The CDR3 DNA is TGTGCCAGCAGCCAAGGAGGGGGTTATCACGGGGGCCCCGATCAGCCCCAGCATTTT. Its protein is CASSQGGGYHGGPDQPQHF.